Detailed here is one T cell receptor beta chain. Its antigen remains unknown. Co-extraction yielded RNA and DNA from around 20-30 mg of unsorted bulk tissue. The length of the CDR3 is 15 residues. Germline loops: CDR1 LNHDA, CDR2 SQIVND (reference sequence). Trimming removed 7 bases from V and 2 bases from J, with 15 bases in between. This sample was taken from a study of tumor-infiltrating lymphocytes in primary liver carcinoma. The study's findings and limits: Researchers report that only about 7.5-25% of top clones turned up in all five tumor regions. Tumor top-250-clone fractions significantly exceeded those of blood (p = 0.039).

A constant-region primer primed TCR beta cDNA synthesis from roughly 510 ng of total RNA. Three nested multiplex PCR rounds of slightly modified ARM-PCR generated TCR beta libraries. In the first two PCR rounds, TRBV1-TRBV30 forward primers were paired with a C-beta reverse primer, and each round lasted roughly 10 cycles. TCRdb called the multiplex PCR reads again in MiXCR, with one record for every CDR3 protein. The sample carries about 50,000 distinct CDR3 sequences, around 73% recorded once. This chain connects TRBV19 to TRBJ1-5, with a weak D call TRBD1 (5 bases). The TCR was taken from a man aged 40-55 years with primary liver carcinoma and hepatitis B virus infection. The sequencing sample was made of liver tumor tissue from sampling region 5. Subset denoted: tumor region T5, tumor centre. CDR3 in DNA: TGTGCCAGTACCTTTGGGGCAGGAGGCAATCAGCCCCAGCATTTT. The encoded protein is CASTFGAGGNQPQHF.